This T cell receptor (beta chain) is drawn from a study of regulatory T cells in long-lasting Graves disease. Only a few counts were recorded for this clonotype. The target antigen is unknown. In building TCR beta libraries, iRepertoire HTBI primers were used together with Arm-PCR of CDR3 regions. Via MiXCR, TCRdb re-called the multiplex PCR reads, giving one row per CDR3 protein. The repertoire holds some 250,000 distinct CDR3 sequences, with 15% to 20% as singletons. Time point denoted: newly diagnosed GD, antithyroid drugs for less than 3 months. Generation of the TCR library employed RNA extracted from PBMCs. This CDR3 spans 15 amino acids. The V gene's germline CDR1 is SGDLS and CDR2 YYNGEE. Unmatched junction bases numbered 13, after V lost 4 bases and J lost 7 bases. Study-level findings and limits: Persistent disease exhibited a predilection for TRBV28, TRBJ1-2 and TRBJ2-5.

Separately, the same data were catalogued under a study of T cells in Graves' hyperthyroidism and ophthalmopathy.

The chain employs TRBV9 and TRBJ1-2; 7 bases are a match to TRBD1. This receptor was identified in a woman aged 30 to 39 with Graves disease. Sequenced material: peripheral blood mononuclear cells (PBMCs), taken at new diagnosis, from a patient treated with antithyroid drugs. The CDR3 is CASSSRGTVTGGYTF. The CDR3, as DNA: TGTGCCAGCAGCTCTAGAGGGACAGTTACGGGTGGCTACACCTTC.